The 6 T cell receptor beta chains presented below share a single source sample, sequenced in a study of T cell responses to AZD1222 COVID-19 vaccine. Data came from immunoSEQ multiplex PCR; TCRdb stores just in-frame clones and leaves some out. The repertoire holds 150,000 to 200,000 clones, about nine tenths seen once, with roughly 2% in the top ten. This specimen consisted of peripheral blood, obtained 28 days after the second AZD1222 dose. Every receptor here comes from an adult who received the AZD1222 COVID-19 vaccine.

The chain joins TRBV4-3 to TRBJ2-1; 7 bases are shared with TRBD2. CDR1 and CDR2 (germline): LGHNA, YSLEER. V shed 0 bases and J 4 bases; nucleotides not matched to a gene: 6. The CDR3 totals 16 residues. The CDR3 loop is CASSQDPELAYNEQFF. The CDR3 DNA is TGCGCCAGCAGCCAAGATCCAGAACTAGCGTACAATGAGCAGTTCTTC.

The chain uses TRBV7-2 and TRBJ1-6, with D possibly being TRBD1 (5 bases). Germline assignment: CDR1 SGHTA and CDR2 FQGNSA. The CDR3 covers 14 residues. V was pared by 5 bases and J by 6 bases, with 11 bases between. The CDR3, as DNA: TGTGCCAGCAGCCTCCAGGGAATTAATTCACCCCTCCACTTT. Its translation is CASSLQGINSPLHF.

DNA for the CDR3: TGTGCTAGTGGTTCGGGACAGGGTGGGGCAGATACGCAGTATTTT. Protein sequence: CASGSGQGGADTQYF. This chain connects TRBV12-5 to TRBJ2-3, with 9 bases lining up with TRBD1. There are 15 residues in the CDR3. Germline CDR1 is LGHNT and CDR2 is FRNRAP. With 4 bases clipped from V and 4 bases from J, the junction kept 6 bases outside the gene matches. Full variable domain (rest looked up from reference TRBV12-5 and TRBJ2-3): DARVTQTPRHKVTEMGQEVTMRCQPILGHNTVFWYRQTMMQGLELLAYFRNRAPLDDSGMPKDRFSAEMPDATLATLKIQPSEPRDSAVYFCASGSGQGGADTQYFGPGTRLTVL.

The J gene is TRBJ2-7, the V gene TRBV28; D is tentatively TRBD1 or TRBD2 (5 bases each). This CDR3 is built from 18 residues. The V end was cut by 4 bases, the J end by 2 bases, with 24 bases between. Per germline, CDR1 MDHEN and CDR2 SYDVKM. The CDR3: CASSSPIRDPRTAYEQYF. CDR3 bases: TGTGCCAGCAGTTCCCCCATTCGGGACCCCAGAACCGCCTACGAGCAGTACTTC.

The CDR3 here is CASSQVQGNQPQHF. The CDR3, as DNA: TGCGCCAGCAGCCAAGTACAGGGCAATCAGCCCCAGCATTTT. The rearrangement joins TRBV4-1 to TRBJ1-5; a possible D gene is TRBD1 (5 bases). The CDR3 covers 14 residues. V lost 1 base and J lost 2, with 6 bases in between. Germline CDR1 MGHRA, CDR2 YSYEKL.

The V call is TRBV7-2, the J call TRBJ2-2, with TRBD1 matching over 8 bases. Trimming took 5 bases from V and 5 from J; bases not matched to a gene: 7. In germline, CDR1 is SGHTA, CDR2 FQGNSA. The CDR3 spans 15 residues. DNA of the CDR3: TGTGCCAGCAGCGTCGGACAGGGCCGTACCGGGGAGCTGTTTTTT. It translates to CASSVGQGRTGELFF.